This entry concerns a single T cell receptor (beta chain). This specimen belongs to a study of blood T cell repertoires in COVID-19. Study-wide context: The United States, Italy and Spain supplied acute and convalescent COVID-19 samples. Sources were T cells, B-cell-depleted T cells, or PBMCs; the material itself was cDNA or gDNA.

Germline V gives CDR1 MRHNA, CDR2 SNTAGT. Trimming pared 2 bases from V and 1 base from J, leaving 11 bases between. This CDR3 is built from 16 residues. Methods used by the authors: Amplification of reference gene primers was used by the study to estimate nucleated cell counts. Assay: immunoSEQ multiplex PCR; the TCRdb copy retains only in-frame clones and omits some. For V, J and clone size, that table is used; D and trimming come from the DNA. This repertoire shows 65,000 to 90,000 clones, 70% to 90% found once; its top ten account for more than 8%. Input material: peripheral blood. The chain couples TRBV6-4 to TRBJ2-2; D is perhaps TRBD1 (5 bases). The sequence was collected from a man aged 50 to 59 with acute or convalescent COVID-19. The CDR3 bases are TGTGCCAGCAGTGACATCGGGCAGGGGAACACCGGGGAGCTGTTTTTT. This encodes CASSDIGQGNTGELFF.